The subject of this entry is one T cell receptor beta chain. The antigen remains unidentified. Prior to sequencing, the ViraFEST assay stimulated PBMC with viral peptide pools, which expanded the antigen-specific CD4+ T cells. Cultured cells yielded isolated CD4+ T cells after 10 days. The person was diagnosed with PCR-confirmed SARS-CoV-2 infection between March and December 2020. Generated by immunoSEQ multiplex PCR, the TCRdb table keeps only in-frame clones and is missing some. The profile shows 17,000 or so clones, around 76% of them singletons. These data belong to a study of vaccination effects on CD4 cells after COVID-19. This CDR3 has 13 residues. Germline V gene sequence: CDR1 MNHEY, CDR2 SVGAGI. Deletions cut 6 bases from V and 1 base from J, with 9 bases between.

The V gene is TRBV6-5, the J gene TRBJ2-5; D gene ambiguous. The clonotype was recovered from a human donor who had a prior SARS-CoV-2 infection. Sequenced here: CD4+ T cells from PBMCs cultured with SARS-CoV-2 spike peptides, sampled before COVID-19 vaccination. Here the CDR3 reads CASSQDFQETQYF. In nucleotides, the CDR3 is TGTGCCAGCAGCCAGGATTTCCAAGAGACCCAGTACTTC.